The entry below gives a single TCR beta chain sequence along with its context. Trimming took 1 base from V and 6 from J, leaving 4 bases between them. The CDR3 totals 12 residues. Germline V lookup: CDR1 SGHDN, CDR2 FVKESK. How the authors handled the data: Amplified reference gene primers provided the basis for estimating nucleated cell counts. Sequencing was performed with immunoSEQ multiplex PCR; in TCRdb, only in-frame clones are kept and a portion is missing. V and J calls plus clone size are reproduced from that table; the DNA served to infer D and trimming. The sample carries around 100,000 clones, nearly 85% recorded once. The data derive from a study of blood T cell repertoires in COVID-19. Study-wide context: The United States, Italy and Spain provided the acute and convalescent COVID-19 samples.

Sequenced sample: peripheral blood. The source of this sequence is a human donor in a cohort sampled during active or convalescent COVID-19. The chain couples TRBV14 to TRBJ1-3; D is ambiguous. Written as DNA, the CDR3 is TGTGCCAGCAGCCAAGCCCAAAACACCATATATTTT. Translated, it gives CASSQAQNTIYF.